This TCR beta chain was obtained from a study of cytomegalovirus exposure and HLA in healthy donors. Background on the study: Clustering assigned 81% of the approximately 400 genotyped donors to the Caucasian-associated ancestry cluster. Study results and limitations: High sensitivity and specificity were reportedly achieved when the classifier diagnosed cytomegalovirus status. A link between a missense DCLRE1C variant and TCR beta V- and J-gene trimming emerged from a later analysis.

As for this clone: Its antigen is undetermined.

A multiplex PCR was run with 60 Vbeta primers and 13 Jbeta primers. Sequenced by immunoSEQ multiplex PCR; TCRdb stores in-frame clones only, minus some. Altogether roughly 160,000 clones are present, 87% being singletons, with the ten largest covering more than 0.7%. The CDR3 has 14 residues. Germline lookup yields CDR1 SGHNT and CDR2 YYREEE (reference sequence). Trimming shortened V by 1 base and J by 8 bases, and 12 bases separated the two germline ends. This chain links TRBV5-4 with TRBJ1-4; D is undetermined. Material for sequencing was PBMCs. The receptor's source is a woman aged 25 to 39 in good health and CMV-seronegative. CDR3 in amino acids: CASSLPGIREKLFF. Here the CDR3 DNA reads TGTGCCAGCAGCTTGCCCGGGATACGCGAAAAACTGTTTTTT.